The clone carrying this TCR beta chain was observed many times. The V and J ends lost 4 bases and 0 bases respectively, with 31 bases between them. The CDR3 has 21 residues. CDR1 and CDR2 from the germline V gene are MDHEN and SYDVKM. The source of the sample is a study of early T cells in non-severe SARS-CoV-2 infection. Study-level information: Unsorted whole blood bulk RNA was sequenced, with unpaired chains.

Individual cDNA molecules carried attached unique molecular identifiers. TCRdb used MiXCR to reprocess the 5' RACE reads, holding one entry per CDR3 protein. The sample contains approximately 38,000 distinct CDR3 sequences, roughly 4.2% of which appear only once. Source material: whole blood. The rearrangement uses TRBV28 and TRBJ2-7; weak D call: TRBD1 (5 bases). This sequence was found in an adult who was a healthcare worker with PCR-confirmed SARS-CoV-2 infection or an uninfected control (not recorded which). CDR3 coding DNA: TGTGCCAGCAGTTCCTTGACCGACCACCTAGGGGCCCGAGGTAACTCCTACGAGCAGTACTTC. Translation: CASSSLTDHLGARGNSYEQYF.